This T cell receptor beta chain was recovered during a study of response to subunit inactivated influenza vaccine. Whole-study findings and limits: Seasonal influenza vaccination, on each occasion, was suggested by the authors to recruit few new T cells.

There are 14 residues in the CDR3. After removal of 5 bases from V and 4 bases from J, the junction contained 6 bases not matched to a gene. Germline lookup yields CDR1 SGHTA and CDR2 FQGNSA. In this sample, this clonotype turned up a few times. Its matching antigen is unknown. TCRdb called the RT-PCR reads again in MiXCR, with one record for every CDR3 protein. The table lists roughly 790,000 distinct CDR3 sequences, 20% to 25% of them singletons. This TCR was sampled from a man over 45 who received an inactivated influenza vaccine. This chain connects TRBV7-2 to TRBJ1-2; 8 nucleotides line up with TRBD1. Sequencing was performed on PBMCs from blood, taken more than 4 days after vaccination. CDR3 region: CASSNRQGIYGYTF. DNA of the CDR3: TGTGCCAGCAGCAACCGACAGGGGATCTATGGCTACACCTTC. The whole variable domain, remainder taken from reference TRBV7-2 and TRBJ1-2, is GAGVSQSPSNKVTEKGKDVELRCDPISGHTALYWYRQSLGQGLEFLIYFQGNSAPDKSGLPSDRFSAERTGGSVSTLTIQRTQQEDSAVYLCASSNRQGIYGYTFGSGTRLTVV.